This T cell receptor beta chain appears in the sequencing data of a study of blood T cell repertoires in COVID-19. Study as a whole: From the United States, Italy and Spain came samples of acute and convalescent COVID-19.

Assay: immunoSEQ multiplex PCR; the TCRdb copy retains only in-frame clones and omits some. There are about 330,000 clones in the sample; about 87% occur only once, and around 5% lies in the top ten. The cohort comprised adults aged 18 to 89 years residing in 20 to 25 US areas. Two negative PCRs, clearance, or symptom resolution were required of recovered Cohort 3 donors. Trimming removed 0 bases from V and 2 bases from J, with 10 bases in between. The length of the CDR3 is 15 residues. The germline V gene encodes CDR1 KGHSH and CDR2 LQKENI. The source is a man aged 25 to 40 who had recovered from COVID-19. The chain joins TRBV18 to TRBJ1-1, with D possibly matching TRBD1 (5 bases). Material for sequencing was PBMCs or T cells enriched from blood (not recorded which). CDR3 nucleotides: TGTGCCAGCTCACCACCGAAGGGGATCAACACTGAAGCTTTCTTT. Its protein product is CASSPPKGINTEAFF.